The 23 T cell receptor beta chains presented below share a single source sample, sequenced in a study of CD8 T cells in Susac syndrome. RNA in amounts of roughly 0.45 to 1 ug was reverse transcribed with random hexamers. TCRdb re-called the immunoSEQ multiplex PCR reads with MiXCR, one entry per CDR3 protein. The sample consists of about 300,000 distinct CDR3 sequences, almost 85% of them appearing once. The sequencing sample was made of CD8+ T cells from PBMCs. The source of these receptors is a human donor with multiple sclerosis.

The chain uses TRBV4-1 and TRBJ2-1, with 8 nucleotides matching TRBD2. CDR3 length: 13 residues. CDR1 MGHRA and CDR2 YSYEKL come from the germline V gene. With 9 bases clipped from V and 2 bases from J, the junction kept 3 bases outside the gene matches. The CDR3 DNA is TGCGCCAGTCGGGGACTAGCCTACAATGAGCAGTTCTTC. Amino acids: CASRGLAYNEQFF.

J is TRBJ2-7 and V is TRBV5-4; 9 positions match TRBD2. Losses at the gene ends were 0 bases for V and 7 bases for J; bases not matched to a gene: 2. CDR1 is SGHNT and CDR2 is YYREEE in the germline V gene (reference sequence). The CDR3 loop spans 13 amino acids. CDR3 protein: CASSLVAGEEQYF. As DNA, the CDR3 is TGTGCCAGCAGCTTGGTAGCGGGAGAAGAGCAGTACTTC.

V is TRBV7-2 and J is TRBJ2-3, with a tentative D call TRBD1 (6 bases). This CDR3 region has 17 residues. The germline V gene has CDR1 SGHTA and CDR2 FQGNSA. Trimming took off 3 bases at V and 2 bases at J, with 18 bases between the two ends. The CDR3 is CASSLAPGAGDTDTQYF. The CDR3 region has the DNA TGTGCCAGCAGCTTGGCCCCAGGGGCCGGAGACACAGATACGCAGTATTTT.

The chain is built from TRBV23-1 and TRBJ1-2; D not resolved. TRBV23-1 is recorded as an ORF, its role being uncertain. This CDR3 is 11 amino acids long. With 0 bases removed from V and 9 bases from J, the gap between germline ends came to 5 bases. The CDR3 bases are TGCGCCAGCAGTCAATCTTGGCGCTACACCTTC. This gives the protein CASSQSWRYTF.

J is TRBJ2-3 and V is TRBV27; D remains unclear. Germline CDR1 is MNHEY and CDR2 is SMNVEV (reference sequence). The CDR3 runs 14 residues. V lost 5 bases, J lost 6 bases, and 15 bases lay in between. CDR3 sequence (DNA): TGTGCCAGCAGTCTCCGTCAGCCTAGGGATACGCAGTATTTT. It encodes CASSLRQPRDTQYF.

The chain recombines TRBV18 with TRBJ2-1; D is ambiguous. Trimming cost V 3 bases and J 4 bases, with 16 bases left between them. The CDR3 contains 16 residues. Germline CDR1 is KGHSH and CDR2 is LQKENI. CDR3 in amino acids: CASSPSSYGVYNEQFF. Written as DNA, the CDR3 is TGTGCCAGCTCACCCTCCTCCTATGGGGTATACAATGAGCAGTTCTTC.

The rearrangement links TRBV28 to TRBJ2-1, with TRBD2 matching over 10 bases. This CDR3 contains 13 residues. Looked up from germline, CDR1 is MDHEN and CDR2 is SYDVKM. V lost 11 bases to trimming and J lost 5 bases; unmatched junction nucleotides: 6. The CDR3 here is CAHSGRLNNEQFF. The CDR3 DNA reads TGTGCCCATAGCGGGAGGTTGAACAATGAGCAGTTCTTC.

Only one count was recorded for this clonotype. The chain combines TRBV11-2 with TRBJ1-4; D gene uncertain. Trimming left V 5 bases short and J 8 bases short, with 12 bases between. This CDR3 is 13 amino acids long. Germline loops: CDR1 SGHAT, CDR2 FQNNGV. In nucleotides, the CDR3 is TGTGCCAGCAGCGCCACGCTGTTGGAAAAACTGTTTTTT. Its translation: CASSATLLEKLFF.

The chain combines TRBV12-3 or TRBV12-4 with TRBJ2-3; 10 bases fit TRBD2. The CDR3 has 15 residues. Losses at the gene ends were 6 bases for V and 5 bases for J; bases not matched to a gene: 8. The CDR3: CASSPLAGLGDTQYF. CDR3 DNA sequence: TGTGCCAGCAGCCCACTAGCGGGATTGGGAGATACGCAGTATTTT.

V usage is TRBV5-6 and J usage is TRBJ1-3; unclear D gene. Looked up from germline, CDR1 is SGHDT and CDR2 is YYEEEE. Trimming removed 0 bases from V and 2 bases from J, with 12 bases in between. This CDR3 has 16 residues. In DNA, the CDR3 is TGTGCCAGCAGCTTGGTCCTCCCAACGACTGGAAACACCATATATTTT. Residues: CASSLVLPTTGNTIYF.

The chain uses TRBV11-2 and TRBJ2-3; 13 bases match TRBD2. The junction had 3 bases not matched to a gene; V was cut back by 5 bases and J by 1 base. There are 16 residues in the CDR3. In germline, CDR1 is SGHAT, CDR2 FQNNGV. The CDR3 bases are TGTGCCAGCAGCCCTGGGACTAGCGGGGGCACAGATACGCAGTATTTT. Encoded protein: CASSPGTSGGTDTQYF.

The V gene is TRBV27, the J gene TRBJ2-3, with 13 bases aligning to TRBD2. CDR1 and CDR2 from the germline V gene are MNHEY and SMNVEV (reference sequence). This CDR3 region has 18 residues. Trimming cost V 5 bases and J 3 bases; bases outside gene matches: 11. CDR3 bases: TGTGCCAGCAGTAAACTAGCGGGAGGGCCAAGGGGGACAGATACGCAGTATTTT. The encoded protein is CASSKLAGGPRGTDTQYF.

This clonotype was picked up a small number of times. The chain is built from TRBV11-2 and TRBJ2-7; 7 bases match TRBD2. The CDR3 has 16 amino acids. V dropped 5 bases and J dropped 6; count of bases not matched to a gene: 16. Germline values: CDR1 SGHAT, CDR2 FQNNGV. The CDR3 coding sequence is TGTGCCAGCAGCGCCTATGGAGCTAGCGGTTATACCGAGCAGTACTTC. Its protein is CASSAYGASGYTEQYF.

The gene calls are TRBV15 and TRBJ2-7, with 11 positions matching TRBD2. Per the germline V gene, CDR1 is LNHNV and CDR2 is YYDKDF (reference sequence). This CDR3 has 17 amino acids. Unmatched junction bases numbered 7, after V lost 0 bases and J lost 3 bases. The CDR3 loop reads CATSREGLGTSGYEQYF. CDR3 DNA sequence: TGTGCCACCAGCAGAGAGGGGCTTGGGACTAGCGGCTACGAGCAGTACTTC.

Only one count was recorded for this clonotype. V gene TRBV7-9 combines with J gene TRBJ2-3; D is ambiguous. The CDR3 has 14 amino acids. Trimming left V 0 bases short and J 2 bases short, with 6 bases between. CDR1 SEHNR and CDR2 FQNEAQ come from the germline V gene (reference sequence). The chain's CDR3 is CASSLAMSTDTQYF. Here the CDR3 DNA reads TGTGCCAGCAGCTTAGCGATGTCCACAGATACGCAGTATTTT.

The table lists this clonotype with a count of one. The chain couples TRBV27 to TRBJ1-4, with D possibly matching TRBD1 (5 bases). Looked up from germline, CDR1 is MNHEY and CDR2 is SMNVEV (reference sequence). V gave up 0 bases and J gave up 0 bases, with 17 bases separating them. This CDR3 contains 19 residues. CDR3: CASSLSGNPGVTTNEKLFF. The CDR3 DNA follows: TGTGCCAGCAGTTTATCTGGTAACCCGGGGGTAACAACTAATGAAAAACTGTTTTTT.

This chain uses TRBV19 with TRBJ2-4; D is unresolved. The CDR3 runs 13 residues. V was pared by 10 bases and J by 0 bases, with 10 bases between. Germline V gives CDR1 LNHDA, CDR2 SQIVND (reference sequence). CDR3 DNA: TGTGCCACCGAGAACACAGCCAAAAACATTCAGTACTTC. It encodes CATENTAKNIQYF. The full variable domain, with the rest looked up from reference TRBV19 and TRBJ2-4, is DGGITQSPKYLFRKEGQNVTLSCEQNLNHDAMYWYRQDPGQGLRLIYYSQIVNDFQKGDIAEGYSVSREKKESFPLTVTSAQKNPTAFYLCATENTAKNIQYFGAGTRLSVL.

This clonotype was counted once. The chain has TRBV5-6 and TRBJ2-2; D not resolved. This CDR3 contains 18 residues. V dropped 1 base and J dropped 7 bases, with 23 bases sitting between them. In germline, CDR1 is SGHDT, CDR2 YYEEEE. CDR3 protein: CASSLSEVWLQPSGELFF. The DNA of the CDR3 is TGTGCCAGCAGCTTGAGTGAGGTCTGGCTCCAGCCCAGCGGGGAGCTGTTTTTT.

The rearrangement uses TRBV4-3 and TRBJ2-1; 8 bases fit TRBD2. From germline, CDR1 is LGHNA and CDR2 YSLEER. Unmatched junction bases numbered 7, after V lost 6 bases and J lost 3 bases. The length of the CDR3 is 15 residues. This chain's CDR3 is CASSSAGGSYNEQFF. The DNA for the CDR3 is TGCGCCAGCAGTTCGGCGGGAGGCAGCTACAATGAGCAGTTCTTC.

This chain uses TRBV5-1 with TRBJ1-2; D call uncertain. V gave up 4 bases and J gave up 4 bases, with 11 bases separating them. The CDR3 has 13 residues. Germline lookup yields CDR1 SGHRS and CDR2 YFSETQ. The CDR3 spells CASSRTEPYGYTF. Here the CDR3 DNA reads TGCGCCAGCAGCCGGACGGAACCCTATGGCTACACCTTC.

The chain is built from TRBV11-2 and TRBJ2-7; tentative D call: TRBD2 (5 bases). Looked up from germline, CDR1 is SGHAT and CDR2 is FQNNGV. The CDR3 extends over 14 amino acids. Deletions cut 1 base from V and 3 bases from J, with 10 bases between. Here the CDR3 reads CASSLGGSFYEQYF. The CDR3, as DNA: TGTGCCAGCAGCTTAGGCGGGTCCTTCTACGAGCAGTACTTC.

The chain recombines TRBV30 with TRBJ1-2; the D gene is possibly TRBD1 (5 bases). The V gene lost 5 bases and the J gene lost 7 bases, with 8 bases spanning the gap. The germline V gene has CDR1 GTSNPN and CDR2 SVGIG (reference sequence). This CDR3 comprises 10 residues. CDR3 loop: CAWSGIGYTF. The DNA of the CDR3 is TGTGCCTGGTCAGGGATTGGCTACACCTTC.

V is TRBV20-1 and J is TRBJ2-7; D is perhaps TRBD2 (5 bases). Germline CDR1 and CDR2: DFQATT and SNEGSKA (reference sequence). Trimming stripped 0 bases from V and 4 bases from J, with 16 bases between. This CDR3 is 15 amino acids long. For the CDR3, the DNA is TGCAGTGCTAGAGATCTGAGAGAGGGAGAATACGAGCAGTACTTC. Encoded protein: CSARDLREGEYEQYF.